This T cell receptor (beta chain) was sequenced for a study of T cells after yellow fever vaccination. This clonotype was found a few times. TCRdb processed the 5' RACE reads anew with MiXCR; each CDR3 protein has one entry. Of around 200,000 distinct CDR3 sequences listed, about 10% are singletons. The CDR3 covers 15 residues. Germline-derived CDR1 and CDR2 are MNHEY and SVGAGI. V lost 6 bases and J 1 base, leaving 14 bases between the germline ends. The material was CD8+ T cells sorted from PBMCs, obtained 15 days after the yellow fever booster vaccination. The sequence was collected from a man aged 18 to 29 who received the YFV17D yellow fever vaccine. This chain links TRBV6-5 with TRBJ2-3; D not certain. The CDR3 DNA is TGTGCCAGCAGCATAGCTTTTTCTGGCACAGATACGCAGTATTTT. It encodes CASSIAFSGTDTQYF.